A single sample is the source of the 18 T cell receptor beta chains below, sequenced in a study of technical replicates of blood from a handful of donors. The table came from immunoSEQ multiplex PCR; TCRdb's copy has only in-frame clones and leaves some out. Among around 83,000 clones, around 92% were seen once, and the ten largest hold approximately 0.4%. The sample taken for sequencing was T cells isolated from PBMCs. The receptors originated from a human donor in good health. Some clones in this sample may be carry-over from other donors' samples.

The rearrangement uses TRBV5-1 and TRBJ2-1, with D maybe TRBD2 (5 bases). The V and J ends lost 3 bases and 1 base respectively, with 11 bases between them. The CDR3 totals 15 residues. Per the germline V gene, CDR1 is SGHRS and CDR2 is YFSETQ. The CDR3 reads CASSWTLGSYNEQFF. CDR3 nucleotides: TGCGCCAGCAGCTGGACTCTAGGGTCCTACAATGAGCAGTTCTTC.

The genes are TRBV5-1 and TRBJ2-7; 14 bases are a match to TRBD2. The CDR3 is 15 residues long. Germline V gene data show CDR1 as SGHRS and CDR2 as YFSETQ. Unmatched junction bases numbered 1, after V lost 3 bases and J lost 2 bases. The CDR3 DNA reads TGCGCCAGCAGCTCGACTAGCGGGAGGGCCTACGAGCAGTACTTC. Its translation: CASSSTSGRAYEQYF.

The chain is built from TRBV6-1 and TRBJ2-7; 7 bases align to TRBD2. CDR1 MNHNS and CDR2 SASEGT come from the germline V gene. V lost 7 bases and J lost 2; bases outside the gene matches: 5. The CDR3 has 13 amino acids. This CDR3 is CASKLAPTYEQYF. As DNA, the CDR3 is TGTGCCAGCAAACTAGCGCCTACCTACGAGCAGTACTTC.

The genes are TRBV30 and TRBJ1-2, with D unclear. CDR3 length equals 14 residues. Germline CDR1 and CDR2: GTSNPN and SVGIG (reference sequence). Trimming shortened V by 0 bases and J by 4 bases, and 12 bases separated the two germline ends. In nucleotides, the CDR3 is TGTGCCTGGAGTGTAATAACAGCCTCCTATGGCTACACCTTC. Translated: CAWSVITASYGYTF.

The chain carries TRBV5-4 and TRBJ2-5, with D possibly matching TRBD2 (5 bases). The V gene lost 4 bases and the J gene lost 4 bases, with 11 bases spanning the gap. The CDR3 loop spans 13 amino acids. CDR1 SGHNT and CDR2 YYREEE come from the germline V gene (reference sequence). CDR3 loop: CASSPDLRETQYF. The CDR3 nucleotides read TGTGCCAGCAGCCCGGACTTACGAGAGACCCAGTACTTC.

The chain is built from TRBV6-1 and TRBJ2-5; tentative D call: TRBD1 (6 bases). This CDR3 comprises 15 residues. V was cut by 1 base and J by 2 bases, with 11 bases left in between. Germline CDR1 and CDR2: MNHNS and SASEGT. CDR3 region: CASSEDRVRQETQYF. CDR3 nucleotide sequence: TGTGCCAGCAGTGAAGACAGGGTACGGCAAGAGACCCAGTACTTC.

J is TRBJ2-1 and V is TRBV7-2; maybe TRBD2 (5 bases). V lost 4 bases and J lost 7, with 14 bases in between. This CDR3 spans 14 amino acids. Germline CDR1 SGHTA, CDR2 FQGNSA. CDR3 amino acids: CASSSLSRGNEQFF. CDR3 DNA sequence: TGTGCCAGCAGCTCCCTCAGTCGAGGGAATGAGCAGTTCTTC.

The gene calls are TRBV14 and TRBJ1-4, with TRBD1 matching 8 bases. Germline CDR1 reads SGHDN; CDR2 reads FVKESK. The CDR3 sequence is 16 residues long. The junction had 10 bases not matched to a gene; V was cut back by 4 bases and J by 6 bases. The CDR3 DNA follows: TGTGCCAGCAGCCCGCTTACGGGACAGGAATATGAAAAACTGTTTTTT. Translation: CASSPLTGQEYEKLFF.

The CDR3 nucleotides read TGTGCCAGCAGTGAAAGGACAATGGGCTCCGAGCACTATGGCTACACCTTC. The encoded protein is CASSERTMGSEHYGYTF. The rearrangement links TRBV6-1 to TRBJ1-2; a possible D gene is TRBD1 (5 bases). Trimming took off 2 bases at V and 3 bases at J, with 19 bases between the two ends. The CDR3 is 17 amino acids. Germline V gene data show CDR1 as MNHNS and CDR2 as SASEGT.

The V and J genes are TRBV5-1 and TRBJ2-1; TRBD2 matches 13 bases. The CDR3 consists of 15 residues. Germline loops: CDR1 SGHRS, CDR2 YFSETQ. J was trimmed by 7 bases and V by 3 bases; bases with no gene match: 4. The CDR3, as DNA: TGCGCCAGCAGCTGGACTAGCGGGAGTAAGAATGAGCAGTTCTTC. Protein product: CASSWTSGSKNEQFF.

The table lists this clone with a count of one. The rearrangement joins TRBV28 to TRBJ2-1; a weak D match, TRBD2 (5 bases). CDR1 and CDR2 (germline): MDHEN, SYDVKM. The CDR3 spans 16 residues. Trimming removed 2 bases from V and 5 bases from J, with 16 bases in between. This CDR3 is CASSLGRAVANNEQFF. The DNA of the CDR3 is TGTGCCAGCAGTTTAGGCCGAGCGGTAGCGAACAATGAGCAGTTCTTC. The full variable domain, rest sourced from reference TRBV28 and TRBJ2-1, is DVKVTQSSRYLVKRTGEKVFLECVQDMDHENMFWYRQDPGLGLRLIYFSYDVKMKEKGDIPEGYSVSREKKERFSLILESASTNQTSMYLCASSLGRAVANNEQFFGPGTRLTVL.

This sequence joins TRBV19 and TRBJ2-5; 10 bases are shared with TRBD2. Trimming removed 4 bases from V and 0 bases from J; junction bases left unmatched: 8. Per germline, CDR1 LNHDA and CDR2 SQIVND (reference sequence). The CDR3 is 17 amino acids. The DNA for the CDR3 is TGTGCCAGTAGTACCTATTCTAGCGGGAGAGACCAAGAGACCCAGTACTTC. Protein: CASSTYSSGRDQETQYF.

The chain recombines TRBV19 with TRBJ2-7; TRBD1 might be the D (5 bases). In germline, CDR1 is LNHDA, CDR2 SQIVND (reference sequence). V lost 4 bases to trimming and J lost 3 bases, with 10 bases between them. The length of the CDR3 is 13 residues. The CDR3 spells CASSTDSIYEQYF. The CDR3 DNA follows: TGTGCCAGTAGTACCGACAGTATCTACGAGCAGTACTTC.

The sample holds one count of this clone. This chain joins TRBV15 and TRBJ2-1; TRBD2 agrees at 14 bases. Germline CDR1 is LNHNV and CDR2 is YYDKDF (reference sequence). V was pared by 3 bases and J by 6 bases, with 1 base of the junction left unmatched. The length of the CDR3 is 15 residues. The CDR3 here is CATSRGLAGANEQFF. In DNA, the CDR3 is TGTGCCACCAGCAGGGGACTAGCGGGAGCCAATGAGCAGTTCTTC. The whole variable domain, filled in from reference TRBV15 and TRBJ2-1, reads DAMVIQNPRYQVTQFGKPVTLSCSQTLNHNVMYWYQQKSSQAPKLLFHYYDKDFNNEADTPDNFQSRRPNTSFCFLDIRSPGLGDTAMYLCATSRGLAGANEQFFGPGTRLTVL.

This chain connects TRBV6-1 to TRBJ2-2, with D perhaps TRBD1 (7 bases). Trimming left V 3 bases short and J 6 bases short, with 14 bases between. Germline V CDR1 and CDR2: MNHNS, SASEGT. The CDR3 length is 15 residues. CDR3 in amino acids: CASSESDRRAGELFF. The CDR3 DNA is TGTGCCAGCAGTGAGTCGGACAGGAGGGCCGGGGAGCTGTTTTTT.

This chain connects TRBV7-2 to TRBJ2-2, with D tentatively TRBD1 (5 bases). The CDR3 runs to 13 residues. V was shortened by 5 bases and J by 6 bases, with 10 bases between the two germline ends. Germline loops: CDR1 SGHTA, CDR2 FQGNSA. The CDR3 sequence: CASSPQGSGELFF. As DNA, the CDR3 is TGTGCCAGCAGCCCCCAGGGTTCCGGGGAGCTGTTTTTT.

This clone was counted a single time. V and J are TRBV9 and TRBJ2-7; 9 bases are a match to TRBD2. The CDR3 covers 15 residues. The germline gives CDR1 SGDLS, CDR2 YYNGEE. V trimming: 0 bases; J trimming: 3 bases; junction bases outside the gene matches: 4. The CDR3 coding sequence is TGTGCCAGCAGCGTAGGTGTAGCGGGGGACTACGAGCAGTACTTC. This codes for CASSVGVAGDYEQYF.

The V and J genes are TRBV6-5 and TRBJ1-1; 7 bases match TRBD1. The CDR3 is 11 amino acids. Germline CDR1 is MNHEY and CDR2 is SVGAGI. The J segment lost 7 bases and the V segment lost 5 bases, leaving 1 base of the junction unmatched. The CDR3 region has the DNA TGTGCCAGCAGTGACAGGGTTGAAGCTTTCTTT. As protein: CASSDRVEAFF.